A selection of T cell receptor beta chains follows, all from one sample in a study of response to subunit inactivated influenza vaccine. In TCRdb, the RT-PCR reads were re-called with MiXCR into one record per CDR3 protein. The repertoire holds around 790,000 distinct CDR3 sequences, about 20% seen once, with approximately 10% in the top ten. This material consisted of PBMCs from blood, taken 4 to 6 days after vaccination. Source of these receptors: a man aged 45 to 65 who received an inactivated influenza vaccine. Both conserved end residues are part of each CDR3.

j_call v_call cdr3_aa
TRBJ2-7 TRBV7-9 CASSLVDEQYF
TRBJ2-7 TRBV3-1 CASSQVSERSYEQYF
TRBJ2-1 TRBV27 CATQVGGSSYNEQFF
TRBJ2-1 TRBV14 CASSQYVGLAGNEQFF
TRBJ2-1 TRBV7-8 CASSFPTDRGGNEQFF
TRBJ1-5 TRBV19 CASSTAEVSNQPQHF
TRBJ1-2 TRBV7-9 CASSTGTGNYGYTF
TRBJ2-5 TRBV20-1 CSARVLGGRETQYF
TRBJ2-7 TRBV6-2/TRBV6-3 CASSSLLGREQYF
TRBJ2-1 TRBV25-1 CASSALAGGNEQFF
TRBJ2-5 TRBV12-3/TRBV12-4 CASSLVLRRETQYF
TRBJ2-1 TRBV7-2 CASRQPGGNNEQFF
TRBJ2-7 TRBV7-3 CASSSNGGYEQYF
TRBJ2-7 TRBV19 CASSPNSGGLGQQYF
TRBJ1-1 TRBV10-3 CAISEREWGGTEAFF
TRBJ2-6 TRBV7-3 CASSSREAGANVLTF
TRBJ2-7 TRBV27 CASSPRRTNGIYEQYF
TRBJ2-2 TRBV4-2 CASSQLSGTRGSQTGELFF
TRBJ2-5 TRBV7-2 CASSPTQGETQYF
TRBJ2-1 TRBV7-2 CASSLGRDPFDEQFF
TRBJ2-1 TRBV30 CAWRPLAAYNEQFF
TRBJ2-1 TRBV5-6 CASSSIAGGPGEQFF
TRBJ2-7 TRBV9 CASSATDRLHYEQYF
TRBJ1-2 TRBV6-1 CASRREGTRDYGYTF
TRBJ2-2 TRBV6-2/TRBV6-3 CASSNLAGVISGELFF
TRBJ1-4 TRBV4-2 CASSPGTGATNEKLFF
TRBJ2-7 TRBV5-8 CASSLTRSGEQYF
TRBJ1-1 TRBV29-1 CSVDRTGPYELEAFF
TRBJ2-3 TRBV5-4 CASSLGRTTDTQYF
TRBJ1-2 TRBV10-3 CAISEEGAVGYTF
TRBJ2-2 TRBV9 CASSAGSSNTGELFF
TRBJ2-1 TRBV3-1 CASSQDMGGRVYNEQFF
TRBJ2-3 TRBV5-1 CASSLEGSYTQYF
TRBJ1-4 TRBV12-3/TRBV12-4 CASSLRSSGLFF
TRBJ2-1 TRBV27 CASSFMGGRTYNEQFF
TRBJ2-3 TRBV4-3 CASSQGANTDTQYF
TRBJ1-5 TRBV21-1 CASRNQPQHF
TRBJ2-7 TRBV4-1 CASSPRVAGVYEQYF
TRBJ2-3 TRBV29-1 CSVAQLYTDTQYF
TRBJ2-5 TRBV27 CASSETGFGETQYF
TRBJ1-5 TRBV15 CATSRPGGSQPQHF
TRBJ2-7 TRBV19 CASSITLVREQYF
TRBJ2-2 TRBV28 CASSLRSGSHTGELFF
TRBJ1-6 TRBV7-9 CASSFPTGTYLHF
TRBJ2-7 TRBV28 CASSGGQTYEQYF
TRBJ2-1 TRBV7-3 CASSPTGTHSYNEQFF